Given below is one TCR beta chain in context. The antigen this receptor binds is unknown. No per-base quality is available; no much larger clone lies one base away. To sequence the TCRbeta CDR3 region, genomic DNA was isolated from the sorted cells. The immunoSEQ Assay was used for sequencing of TCRbeta CDR3 regions. TCRdb limited this immuneACCESS table to in-frame rearrangements with V and J called. A share of clones is missing; checked studies link under half to unresolved V genes, and the rest is unexplained. In this sample the table shows around 66,000 clones, about nine tenths of which occur a single time. The ten largest clones add up to about 2.1% of the sample. The sample comes from a study of OX40 agonist ivuxolimab in advanced cancers. Context from the whole study: The costimulatory receptor OX40 (CD134) was targeted by ivuxolimab, a fully human IgG2 agonistic monoclonal antibody. Intravenous ivuxolimab was administered to patients every 2 weeks at six dose levels: 0.01, 0.1, 0.3, 1.5, 3 and 10 mg/kg. Prior anti-PD-1, anti-PD-L1 or anti-CTLA-4 therapy was permitted, and checkpoint inhibitors had been received by roughly two fifths of dose-escalation patients. The paper reports the monotherapy dose-escalation portion (N of about 47 patients) of the phase I ivuxolimab trial. The dose-escalation cohort was about 83% male with a mean age of approximately 60 years, ranging from roughly 20 to 80. Of the 50 or so patients in dose escalation, 19 had hepatocellular carcinoma, about 15 had melanoma, 9 had renal cell carcinoma and 9 had head and neck cancer. Partial responses occurred in three dose-escalation patients: two with cutaneous melanoma and one with hepatocellular carcinoma. Peripheral TCRbeta sequencing aimed to test whether ivuxolimab altered TCR sequence diversity and caused clonal T-cell expansion. The paper as a whole reports these results and caveats: In the 0.1-3.0 mg/kg groups, partial responders were among the patients with the lowest normalized peripheral clonal expansion, particularly in CD8+ T cells. Low levels of normalized T-cell clonal expansion were also seen in some patients who did not respond. On average, CD8+ T cells showed more expanded clones than CD4+ T cells after ivuxolimab. Clonal expansion of both CD4+ and CD8+ blood T cells was observed from baseline to week 6 at doses 0.1 to 3.0 mg/kg. Which antigens the clonally expanded peripheral T cells were specific for was not determined.

Patients with a history of autoimmune disease or receiving systemic immunosuppression were excluded from the trial. Peripheral blood for TCR sequencing was collected from all dose cohorts at baseline, on cycle 4 day 1, and on cycle 7 day 1. Samples were obtained from an open-label, multicenter, first-in-human phase I dose-escalation trial of ivuxolimab. Adults with locally advanced or metastatic melanoma, renal cell, hepatocellular, or head and neck squamous cell carcinoma were enrolled in the trial. CD4+ and CD8+ T cells were sorted separately from peripheral blood before TCR sequencing. The CDR3 spans 13 residues, from the cysteine through the phenylalanine. Just CDR3 DNA is preserved here, 39 bases in frame from base 1. In the germline V gene, CDR1 corresponds to KGHSH and CDR2 to LQKENI. The trim is 3 bases for V and 0 bases for J, with a gap of 3 bases between the germline ends.

This clonotype originated in an adult with an advanced solid tumor such as melanoma, head and neck, liver or kidney cancer. Sequencing was performed on CD4+ or CD8+ T cells sorted from blood, taken in a trial of the OX40 agonist ivuxolimab. The chain is assembled from TRBV18 and TRBJ1-3; no D segment can be confidently identified. The DNA reads as follows: TGTGCCAGCTCACCGAGCTCTGGAAACACCATATATTTT. It specifies CASSPSSGNTIYF.